These T cell receptor beta chains were read from a single sample in a study of T cell responses to AZD1222 COVID-19 vaccine. Some clones are missing from TCRdb's copy, which holds only in-frame ones; the method was immunoSEQ multiplex PCR. The sample lists 130,000 to 150,000 clones, approximately 86% occurring once. The sample here was peripheral blood, taken 28 days after the second AZD1222 dose. These receptors originate from an adult who received the AZD1222 COVID-19 vaccine. The CDR3 runs from the conserved cysteine through the conserved F or W. D genes are given only for firm matches. Clone size is not always given. Where it is, it says once, few, many or a class for expanded clones.

v_gene	d_gene	j_gene	abundance	CDR3nt	CDR3aa
TRBV4-1	.	TRBJ1-1	.	TGCGCCAGCAGCCAAGCCCCGAACACTGAAGCTTTCTTT	CASSQAPNTEAFF
TRBV19	TRBD1	TRBJ1-4	.	TGTGCCAGTACCCCTATGGGAGGGGGCGACGGAAAACTGTTTTTT	CASTPMGGGDGKLFF
TRBV3-1/TRBV3-2	TRBD1	TRBJ1-1	.	TGTGCCAGCAGCCAAGGACCAGGGGGCGCCGGTACTGAAGCTTTCTTT	CASSQGPGGAGTEAFF
TRBV30	TRBD1	TRBJ1-1	.	TGTGCCTGGACCCAGGGGACAGGGTTAAAAGCTTTCTTT	CAWTQGTGLKAFF
TRBV3-1/TRBV3-2	.	TRBJ1-2	.	TGTGCCAGCAGCCAGGCCGCTAACTATGGCTACACCTTC	CASSQAANYGYTF
TRBV5-4	TRBD2	TRBJ2-1	.	TGTGCCAGCAGCTTCAAGCGGGAGGGTTCATATGGGAATGAGCAGTTCTTC	CASSFKREGSYGNEQFF
TRBV6-5	TRBD1	TRBJ1-2	.	TGTGCCAGCAGTTTCCTGACAGGGGACTATGGCTACACCTTC	CASSFLTGDYGYTF
TRBV2	TRBD2	TRBJ2-7	.	TGTGCCAGCAGTCCCGGGGGGGGCGGCTCCTACGAGCAGTACTTC	CASSPGGGGSYEQYF
TRBV12-5	.	TRBJ2-2	.	TGTGCTAGTGGTTCCGGACCCGGGGAGCTGTTTTTT	CASGSGPGELFF
TRBV2	TRBD2	TRBJ2-7	once	TGTGCCAGCATCGTGACTAGCGGCCTCTACGAGCAGTACTTC	CASIVTSGLYEQYF
TRBV6-5	.	TRBJ1-5	.	TGTGCCAGCAGTTACGCCGCAGTTAATCAGCCCCAGCATTTT	CASSYAAVNQPQHF
TRBV30	TRBD1	TRBJ1-5	.	TGTGCCTGGAGTGTAAGGACAGGTAATCAGCCCCAGCATTTT	CAWSVRTGNQPQHF
TRBV27	TRBD1	TRBJ1-5	.	TGTGCCAGCAGTCCCGGGACAGTCTTGGGGAATCAGCCCCAGCATTTT	CASSPGTVLGNQPQHF
TRBV9	TRBD1	TRBJ1-1	.	TGTGCCAGCAGCGCCATTCGGACAGGTGGTACTGAAGCTTTCTTT	CASSAIRTGGTEAFF